This record covers a single T cell receptor (beta chain). CD8+ and CD4+ T cells taken from blood had their TCR beta sequenced. Through negative isolation, CD4+ and CD8+ T cells were obtained, while TEMRA cells were enriched using FACS. With random hexamers, reverse transcription was performed on roughly 0.45 to 1 ug of RNA. immunoSEQ multiplex PCR amplified TCR beta CDR3 across 54 Vbeta, 13 Jbeta. TCRdb re-analysed the immunoSEQ multiplex PCR reads in MiXCR, keeping a single row per CDR3 protein. The sample shows roughly 180,000 distinct CDR3 sequences, roughly 94% of them seen only once. This entry is derived from a study of CD8 T cells in Susac syndrome. Looked up from germline, CDR1 is SQVTM and CDR2 is ANQGSEA. The CDR3 has 11 residues. Between the trimmed V and J ends, which lost 7 bases and 0 bases, there was a span of 5 bases.

Sequenced input: CD4+ T cells from PBMCs. This chain connects TRBV29-1 to TRBJ2-3; D not resolved. The TCR was taken from a human donor in good health. Written as DNA, the CDR3 is TGCAGCGGGGATAGCACAGATACGCAGTATTTT. Protein product: CSGDSTDTQYF.